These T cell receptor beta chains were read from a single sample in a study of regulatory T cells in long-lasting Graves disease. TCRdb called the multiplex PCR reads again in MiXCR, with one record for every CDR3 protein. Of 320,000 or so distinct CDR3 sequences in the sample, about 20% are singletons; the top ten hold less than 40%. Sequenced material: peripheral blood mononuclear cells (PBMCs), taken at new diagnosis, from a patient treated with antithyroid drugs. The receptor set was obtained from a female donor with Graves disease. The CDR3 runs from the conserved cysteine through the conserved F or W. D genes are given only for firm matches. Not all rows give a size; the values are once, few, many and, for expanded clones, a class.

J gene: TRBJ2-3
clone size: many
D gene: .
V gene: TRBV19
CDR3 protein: CASSMMTGTDTQYF
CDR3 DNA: TGTGCCAGTAGTATGATGACGGGCACAGATACGCAGTATTTT

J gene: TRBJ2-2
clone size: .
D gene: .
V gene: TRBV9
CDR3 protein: CASSVIASPGTGELFF
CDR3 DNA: TGTGCCAGCAGCGTAATTGCTAGCCCCGGGACCGGGGAGCTGTTTTTT

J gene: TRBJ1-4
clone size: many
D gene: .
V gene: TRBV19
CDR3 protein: CATQRSGRGMATNEKLFF
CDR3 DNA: TGTGCCACTCAACGGAGCGGGCGGGGAATGGCAACTAATGAAAAACTGTTTTTT

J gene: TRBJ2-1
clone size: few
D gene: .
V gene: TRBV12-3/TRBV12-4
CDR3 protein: CASSFGTKQFF
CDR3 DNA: TGTGCCAGCAGTTTCGGGACAAAGCAGTTCTTC

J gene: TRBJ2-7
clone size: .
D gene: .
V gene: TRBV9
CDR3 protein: CASSPNPRAYEQYF
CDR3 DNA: TGTGCCAGCAGCCCCAACCCCAGGGCCTACGAGCAGTACTTC

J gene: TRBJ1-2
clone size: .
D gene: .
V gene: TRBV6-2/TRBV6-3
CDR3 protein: CASSFRVYGYTF
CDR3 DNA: TGTGCCAGCAGTTTCAGGGTGTATGGCTACACCTTC

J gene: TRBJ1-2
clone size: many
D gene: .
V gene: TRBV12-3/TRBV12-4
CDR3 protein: CASSSYQSREGGYTF
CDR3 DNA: TGTGCCAGCAGTTCCTACCAGTCTCGAGAGGGTGGCTACACCTTC

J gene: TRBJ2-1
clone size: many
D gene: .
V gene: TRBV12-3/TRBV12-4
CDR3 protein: CASSLTDHNEQFF
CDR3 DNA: TGTGCCAGCAGTTTAACGGATCACAATGAGCAGTTCTTC

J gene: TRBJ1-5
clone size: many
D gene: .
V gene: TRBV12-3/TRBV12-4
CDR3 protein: CASSFRLAPTQPQHF
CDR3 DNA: TGTGCCAGCAGTTTCAGGCTCGCACCTACTCAGCCCCAGCATTTT

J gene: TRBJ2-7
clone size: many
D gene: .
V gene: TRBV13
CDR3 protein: CASSSNRAGRPYEQYF
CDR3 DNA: TGTGCCAGCAGCAGCAACAGGGCAGGGCGGCCCTACGAGCAGTACTTC

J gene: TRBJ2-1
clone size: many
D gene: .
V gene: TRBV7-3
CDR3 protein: CASSRSRGNNEQFF
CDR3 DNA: TGTGCCAGCAGCAGGAGTAGGGGGAACAATGAGCAGTTCTTC

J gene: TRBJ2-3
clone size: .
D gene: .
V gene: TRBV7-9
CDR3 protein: CASSPADVTDTQYF
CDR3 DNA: TGTGCCAGCAGCCCTGCGGATGTCACAGATACGCAGTATTTT

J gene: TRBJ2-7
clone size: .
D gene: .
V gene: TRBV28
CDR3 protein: CASSSPGEFSYEQYF
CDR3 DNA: TGTGCCAGCAGTTCCCCGGGGGAGTTCTCCTACGAGCAGTACTTC

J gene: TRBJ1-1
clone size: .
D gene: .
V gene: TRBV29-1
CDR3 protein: CSVESGAGMNTEAFF
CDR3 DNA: TGCAGCGTTGAATCGGGGGCGGGAATGAACACTGAAGCTTTCTTT

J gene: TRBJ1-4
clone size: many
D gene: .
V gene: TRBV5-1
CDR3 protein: CASSQPGREKLFF
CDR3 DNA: TGCGCCAGCAGCCAACCCGGGCGCGAAAAACTGTTTTTT

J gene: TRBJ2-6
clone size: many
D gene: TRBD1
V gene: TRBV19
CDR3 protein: CASSLGQGALAGANVLTF
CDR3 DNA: TGTGCCAGTAGTCTTGGACAGGGGGCGCTGGCTGGGGCCAACGTCCTGACTTTC

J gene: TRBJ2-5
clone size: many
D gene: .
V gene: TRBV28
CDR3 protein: CASSLAGPGYQQETQYF
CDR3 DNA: TGTGCCAGCAGTCTCGCCGGGCCTGGGTATCAGCAAGAGACCCAGTACTTC